The T cell receptor (beta chain) described here comes from a study of blood T cell repertoires in COVID-19. Turning to the study itself: Samples representing acute and convalescent COVID-19 were sourced from the United States, Italy and Spain.

Original analysis: From reference gene primer amplification, estimates of nucleated cell counts were derived. Profiled with immunoSEQ multiplex PCR; TCRdb holds only in-frame clones, not every one. D and trimming were read from the DNA, whereas the V and J calls and clone size are those reported in that table. Here the sample spans 200,000 to 250,000 clones, 87% being singletons. Individuals aged about 18 to 100 years were recruited from fewer than 30 US areas. Participant-given clinical history determined each cohort assignment. The source of this sequence is a man aged 30-40 years who had recovered from COVID-19. The sample taken for sequencing was PBMCs or T cells enriched from blood (not recorded which).

As DNA, the CDR3 is TGTGCCAGCAGCCGGGGACAGGCAACTAATGAAAAACTGTTTTTT. Translating it yields CASSRGQATNEKLFF. The rearrangement links TRBV6-6 to TRBJ1-4; 8 bases are shared with TRBD1. The germline V gene encodes CDR1 MNHNY and CDR2 SVGAGI (reference sequence). V gave up 6 bases and J gave up 0 bases; unmatched junction bases: 3. The CDR3 sequence is 15 residues long.